The TCR beta chain under discussion was sequenced for a study of T cell responses to AZD1222 COVID-19 vaccine. General study findings and limits: Clonal diversity was possibly underestimated, and the donors were mostly white British, with more females. Spike-spanning, vaccine-associated CD4 TCRs were dominant at 160-218 and 743-854. Spike-specific TCR breadth and depth went up after people got two AZD1222 doses.

Germline CDR1 and CDR2: SGHRS and YFSETQ. The junction had 5 bases not matched to a gene; V was cut back by 0 bases and J by 4 bases. The CDR3 loop spans 16 amino acids. On this clone itself: Its antigen is unidentified.

Profiled with immunoSEQ multiplex PCR; TCRdb holds only in-frame clones, not every one. The table includes approximately 81,000 clones, about four fifths detected once. The chain carries TRBV5-1 and TRBJ2-5; 11 positions agree with TRBD1. Here the sequenced sample was peripheral blood, taken 28 days after the second AZD1222 dose. This clonotype was obtained from an adult who received the AZD1222 COVID-19 vaccine. The DNA of the CDR3 is TGCGCCAGCAGCTTGGGGGACAGGGGGACCTCAGAGACCCAGTACTTC. Protein product: CASSLGDRGTSETQYF.